This TCR beta chain originates from a study of early T cells in non-severe SARS-CoV-2 infection (dated by TCRdb to the early 2020s). About the investigation overall: Because TCR sequencing was done on bulk RNA from unsorted whole blood, the alpha and beta chains could not be paired.

Trimming removed 6 bases from V and 5 bases from J, leaving 25 bases between the germline ends. From its cysteine to its phenylalanine, the CDR3 spans 17 amino acids. The only DNA kept is the CDR3, 51 bases in frame from the first base. As for this clonotype: Its antigen is currently not known. Base-call qualities are not available, and no considerably larger clone is one nucleotide away.

The method behind the library was 5' RACE. The sequencing machine was a NextSeq 500. The TCR library protocol attached unique molecular identifiers to individual cDNA molecules to correct for sequencing error and PCR bias. Sequencing covered both TCR alpha and beta chains, and within each sample the abundances of alpha and beta sequences were tightly co-correlated. Concerning the study's data processing: Decombinator V4 was used to perform V gene, J gene and CDR3 annotation of TCR sequences. TCRs were defined as expanded if a significant change between any two time points was detected under a Poisson model with p below 0.0001. TCR abundances were normalised to the total number of TCRs sequenced per sample and were expressed as counts per million. TRAV1-2 paired with TRAJ12, TRAJ20 or TRAJ33 defined MAIT TCRs, while TRAV10 paired with TRAJ18 defined iNKT TCRs. VDJdb, accessed 1 November 2021, was searched for CMV, EBV and SARS-CoV-2 annotated TCRs, excluding TCRs annotated for multiple antigens. The public reads were quality trimmed at Q25 with fastp and then assembled into clones with MiXCR by TCRdb, keeping productive beta chains. Each entry is one CDR3 protein sequence, shown with its most common DNA and genes. The authors' filters were not applied to this entry. The sample records approximately 70,000 distinct CDR3 sequences, over 9% of which are singletons. Jointly, the top ten make up roughly 7.5% of the sample.

This was a case-control study nested in a cohort of healthcare workers in London, UK, who had nasopharyngeal swab PCR tests and blood samples taken every week. Healthcare workers were recruited during the week of the UK lockdown, between 23 and 31 March 2020, and followed weekly for up to about 15 weeks. Broad study findings and their caveats: Matching against VDJdb was skewed toward anti-spike CD8 responses, likely underestimated virus-specific expansions, and missed private and CD4 specificities.

The receptor was isolated from an adult who was a healthcare worker with PCR-confirmed SARS-CoV-2 infection or an uninfected control (not recorded which). This chain is built from TRBV12-3 or TRBV12-4 and TRBJ1-2; the D gene assignment is ambiguous. The sequencing here drew on whole blood, taken at baseline. The CDR3 here reads CASSYPDLGGVYYGYTF. The DNA reads TGTGCCAGCAGCTACCCGGACCTGGGCGGGGTTTATTATGGCTACACCTTC.